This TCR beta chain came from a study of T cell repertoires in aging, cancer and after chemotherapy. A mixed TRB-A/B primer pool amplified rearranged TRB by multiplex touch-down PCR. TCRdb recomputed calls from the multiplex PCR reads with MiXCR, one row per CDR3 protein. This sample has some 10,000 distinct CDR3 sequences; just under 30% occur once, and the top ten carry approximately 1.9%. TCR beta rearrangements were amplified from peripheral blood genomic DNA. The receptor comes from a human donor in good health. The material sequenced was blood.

CDR3 sequence (DNA): TGTGCCAGCTCACCACAATCAGGGGCAAACACCATATATTTT. It translates to CASSPQSGANTIYF. The chain uses TRBV18 and TRBJ1-3; a possible D gene is TRBD1 (6 bases). Germline assignment: CDR1 KGHSH and CDR2 LQKENI. CDR3 length equals 14 residues. Trimming took 1 base from V and 6 from J, leaving 10 bases between them.